This TCR beta chain comes out of a study of cytomegalovirus exposure and HLA in healthy donors. For this clone: At one end, the junction sequence differs from germline, possibly due to a read error. Other DNA sequences in the same sample also yield this CDR3.

Germline V gives CDR1 MNHNY, CDR2 SVGAGI (reference sequence). CDR3 length equals 13 residues. PCR amplification relied on 60 Vbeta primers (plus 13 Jbeta primers). Sequencing was performed with immunoSEQ multiplex PCR; in TCRdb, only in-frame clones are kept and a portion is missing. The table lists 65,000 to 100,000 clones, 75% to 80% of them singletons, with about 6% in the top ten. The sample consisted of PBMCs. This sequence joins TRBV6-6 and TRBJ1-5; 7 positions agree with TRBD1. This TCR came from a female donor in good health and CMV-seronegative. This CDR3 reads CASSLQGDQPQHF. CDR3 sequence (DNA): TGTGCCAGCAGTCTTCAGGGGGATCAACCCCAGCATTTT.